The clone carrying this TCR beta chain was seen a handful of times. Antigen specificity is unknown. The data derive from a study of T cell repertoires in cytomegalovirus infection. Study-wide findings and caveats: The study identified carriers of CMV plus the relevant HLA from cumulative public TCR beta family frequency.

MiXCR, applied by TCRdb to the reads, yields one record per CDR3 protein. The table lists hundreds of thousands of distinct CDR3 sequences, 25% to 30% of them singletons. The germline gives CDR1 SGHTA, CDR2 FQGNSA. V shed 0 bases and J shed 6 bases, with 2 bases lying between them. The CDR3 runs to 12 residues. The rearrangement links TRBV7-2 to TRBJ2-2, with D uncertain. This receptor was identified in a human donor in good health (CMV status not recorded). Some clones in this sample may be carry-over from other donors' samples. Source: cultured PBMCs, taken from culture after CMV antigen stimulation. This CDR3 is CASSLASGELFF. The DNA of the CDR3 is TGTGCCAGCAGCTTAGCCTCCGGGGAGCTGTTTTTT.